These 21 T cell receptor beta chains came from one sample sequenced in a study of blood T cell repertoires in COVID-19. Sequenced by immunoSEQ multiplex PCR; TCRdb stores in-frame clones only, minus some. This sample has about 300,000 clones, with about 90% found just once. The specimen was PBMCs or T cells enriched from blood (not recorded which). These receptors all come from a woman aged 45 to 65 who had been exposed to COVID-19.

The chain uses TRBV5-1 and TRBJ1-2, with TRBD1 as a possible D gene (6 bases). Germline CDR1 SGHRS, CDR2 YFSETQ. Trimming took off 2 bases at V and 2 bases at J, with 10 bases between the two ends. The CDR3 covers 14 residues. The CDR3 reads CASSLSGENYGYTF. CDR3 DNA: TGCGCCAGCAGCTTATCAGGGGAGAACTATGGCTACACCTTC.

The gene calls are TRBV5-8 and TRBJ2-1; 10 bases are a match to TRBD2. The CDR3 covers 18 residues. V lost 2 bases and J lost 3; bases outside the gene matches: 11. Germline V CDR1 and CDR2: SGHTS, YDEGEE. The CDR3, as DNA: TGTGCCAGCAGCTTTAAATTCCCTAGCGGGGGAATCTACAATGAGCAGTTCTTC. Protein: CASSFKFPSGGIYNEQFF.

The chain couples TRBV9 to TRBJ1-1; TRBD1 might be the D (5 bases). Trimming took 0 bases from V and 6 from J, leaving 12 bases between them. CDR3 size: 14 residues. Germline V gene data show CDR1 as SGDLS and CDR2 as YYNGEE. CDR3 sequence (DNA): TGTGCCAGCAGCGTAGAGGGGCAGGTCGCTGAAGCTTTCTTT. It is translated as CASSVEGQVAEAFF.

The chain recombines TRBV30 with TRBJ2-7; D unresolved. Trimming stripped 2 bases from V and 0 bases from J, with 8 bases between. The CDR3 contains 13 residues. Germline CDR1 reads GTSNPN; CDR2 reads SVGIG (reference sequence). CDR3 protein: CAWSYRPSYEQYF. The CDR3 nucleotides are TGTGCCTGGAGTTACAGACCCTCCTACGAGCAGTACTTC.

The V gene is TRBV28, the J gene TRBJ2-2, with D unresolved. Trimming removed 2 bases from V and 3 bases from J, with 7 bases in between. Germline lookup yields CDR1 MDHEN and CDR2 SYDVKM. The length of the CDR3 is 14 residues. This CDR3 reads CASSLLLYTGELFF. CDR3 bases: TGTGCCAGCAGTTTACTCTTATACACCGGGGAGCTGTTTTTT.

The V gene is TRBV20-1, the J gene TRBJ2-1; TRBD2 matches 11 bases. CDR1 is DFQATT and CDR2 is SNEGSKA in the germline V gene (reference sequence). This CDR3 is 11 amino acids long. The CDR3 nucleotides read TGCGCCTTAGCGGGGGGGCTTGAGCAGTTCTTC. Amino acids: CALAGGLEQFF.

This clone has a single count. The chain recombines TRBV5-6 with TRBJ2-2; perhaps TRBD1 as D (5 bases). Germline values: CDR1 SGHDT, CDR2 YYEEEE. There are 13 residues in the CDR3. The ends were cut back, 5 bases at V and 7 bases at J, with 12 bases in the middle. CDR3: CASRAGLVGELFF. The CDR3 DNA follows: TGTGCCAGCAGGGCAGGGTTGGTCGGGGAGCTGTTTTTT.

The chain has TRBV12-5 and TRBJ2-6; 11 nucleotides align to TRBD1. V shed 5 bases and J 3 bases; nucleotides not matched to a gene: 6. The length of the CDR3 is 17 residues. CDR1 and CDR2 (germline): LGHNT, FRNRAP. The CDR3 loop is CASGQDRGLVGANVLTF. The CDR3 nucleotides read TGTGCTAGTGGTCAGGACAGGGGGCTGGTTGGGGCCAACGTCCTGACTTTC.

The genes are TRBV18 and TRBJ1-6; tentative D call: TRBD1 (6 bases). V gave up 5 bases and J gave up 7 bases, with 12 bases separating them. Germline CDR1 is KGHSH and CDR2 is LQKENI. This CDR3 is built from 14 residues. The CDR3 nucleotides are TGTGCCAGCTCAACCGGGACATCGAATTCACCCCTCCACTTT. Amino acids: CASSTGTSNSPLHF.

V is TRBV30 and J is TRBJ2-3; perhaps TRBD2 as D (6 bases). V lost 0 bases to trimming and J lost 4 bases, with 11 bases between them. CDR3 length equals 14 residues. The germline CDR1 and CDR2 sequences are GTSNPN and SVGIG (reference sequence). DNA for the CDR3: TGTGCCTGGAGTGTGGGAGGATCGTCAGATACGCAGTATTTT. Translation gives CAWSVGGSSDTQYF.

The chain links TRBV28 to TRBJ2-2; the match to TRBD1 covers 8 bases. The length of the CDR3 is 16 residues. The V gene's germline CDR1 is MDHEN and CDR2 SYDVKM. The trim removed 5 bases at V and 0 bases at J, leaving 5 bases unmatched. DNA of the CDR3: TGTGCCAGCAGTCCCCGACAGGGGCCGAACACCGGGGAGCTGTTTTTT. It specifies CASSPRQGPNTGELFF.

J is TRBJ2-1 and V is TRBV15; TRBD2 agrees at 14 bases. The CDR3 runs 20 residues. Germline V gives CDR1 LNHNV, CDR2 YYDKDF (reference sequence). Unmatched junction bases numbered 7, after V lost 0 bases and J lost 0 bases. The CDR3 is CATSRDPTSGGASSYNEQFF. As DNA, the CDR3 is TGTGCCACCAGCAGAGATCCGACTAGCGGGGGGGCTAGCTCCTACAATGAGCAGTTCTTC.

The chain has TRBV5-1 and TRBJ1-2; 9 bases fit TRBD1. The CDR3 runs to 14 residues. The germline CDR1 and CDR2 sequences are SGHRS and YFSETQ. V trimming: 4 bases; J trimming: 7 bases; junction bases outside the gene matches: 8. The CDR3 spells CASSREQGARGYTF. The DNA for the CDR3 is TGCGCCAGCAGCAGGGAACAGGGGGCGCGTGGCTACACCTTC.

The CDR3 coding sequence is TGTGCCAGTTACAGGGTCCCCTACGAGCAGTACTTC. Encoded protein: CASYRVPYEQYF. V and J are TRBV12-3 or TRBV12-4 and TRBJ2-7; weak D call: TRBD1 (6 bases). The CDR3 spans 12 residues. V was clipped by 9 bases and J by 2 bases, with 11 bases between them.

This clone was seen once. V gene TRBV7-9 combines with J gene TRBJ2-7; 8 bases are a match to TRBD1. Germline-derived CDR1 and CDR2 are SEHNR and FQNEAQ (reference sequence). The CDR3 has 13 residues. J lost 7 bases, V lost 5 bases, and 7 bases had no gene match. The CDR3 nucleotides read TGTGCCAGCAGCCAAACAGGGGGGAGGGAGCAGTACTTC. Translating it yields CASSQTGGREQYF. Combining the CDR3 with reference TRBV7-9 and TRBJ2-7 gives the whole variable domain DTGVSQNPRHKITKRGQNVTFRCDPISEHNRLYWYRQTLGQGPEFLTYFQNEAQLEKSRLLSDRFSAERPKGSFSTLEIQRTEQGDSAMYLCASSQTGGREQYFGPGTRLTVT.

The rearrangement joins TRBV5-1 to TRBJ1-6, with D possibly being TRBD1 (5 bases). V was cut by 4 bases and J by 10 bases, with 18 bases left in between. The CDR3 covers 15 residues. The germline V gene has CDR1 SGHRS and CDR2 YFSETQ. DNA of the CDR3: TGCGCCAGCAGCCCGCCGGGGGGTCCGGGATCACCCCTCCACTTT. This sequence encodes CASSPPGGPGSPLHF.

The chain combines TRBV19 with TRBJ1-6, with D possibly being TRBD1 (5 bases). V dropped 5 bases and J dropped 5 bases, with 10 bases sitting between them. The CDR3 has 14 amino acids. CDR1 is LNHDA, CDR2 SQIVND, per germline (reference sequence). This chain's CDR3 is CASSQGINNSPLHF. Here the CDR3 DNA reads TGTGCCAGTAGTCAGGGCATTAATAATTCACCCCTCCACTTT.

The chain is built from TRBV7-8 and TRBJ2-1; 10 bases map to TRBD2. CDR1 and CDR2 (germline): SGHVS, FQNEAQ. After removal of 7 bases from V and 3 bases from J, the junction contained 21 bases not matched to a gene. The CDR3 is 20 residues long. The CDR3 sequence is CASMRDPGLARPTYYNEQFF. The CDR3 DNA follows: TGTGCCAGCATGCGAGACCCGGGACTAGCGAGACCCACCTACTACAATGAGCAGTTCTTC.

The chain has TRBV15 and TRBJ1-5, with D perhaps TRBD1 (5 bases). The germline V gene has CDR1 LNHNV and CDR2 YYDKDF (reference sequence). The CDR3 extends over 14 amino acids. With 10 bases removed from V and 1 base from J, the gap between germline ends came to 14 bases. The CDR3 sequence: CASHSGLSNQPQHF. The CDR3 DNA is TGTGCCAGTCATTCAGGGCTAAGCAATCAGCCCCAGCATTTT.

The chain combines TRBV4-2 with TRBJ1-4, with D uncertain. V was trimmed by 0 bases and J by 7 bases, leaving 18 bases between them. The germline gives CDR1 LGHNA, CDR2 YNFKEQ. This CDR3 has 17 amino acids. The CDR3 nucleotides are TGTGCCAGCAGCCAAGATAGGGCGGGTGGCGGAAGTGAAAAACTGTTTTTT. Amino acids: CASSQDRAGGGSEKLFF.

V and J are TRBV28 and TRBJ1-2, with D perhaps matching TRBD1 (5 bases). The germline V and J ends were trimmed by 5 bases and 9 bases, with 22 bases remaining between them. Looked up from germline, CDR1 is MDHEN and CDR2 is SYDVKM. This CDR3 has 15 amino acids. CDR3 bases: TGTGCCAGCAGTGAAACAAACGGGACTCCCGGACGCTACACCTTC. Translated, it gives CASSETNGTPGRYTF.